A selection of T cell receptor beta chains follows, all from one sample in a study of response to subunit inactivated influenza vaccine. TCRdb ran MiXCR on the RT-PCR reads and lists one entry per CDR3 protein. The profile shows about 500,000 distinct CDR3 sequences, approximately 15% of them singletons. The input for sequencing was CD4+ T cells sorted from PBMCs, taken around 2 years after vaccination. These receptors originate from a man between 50 and 69 years old who received an inactivated influenza vaccine. Both conserved end residues are part of each CDR3. The D gene is left open where the match is weak. Clone size is stated in some rows and not others, as once, few, many or a class when expanded.

j_call v_call clone_size cdr3_length d_call cdr3_aa cdr3_nt
TRBJ2-2 TRBV7-3 few 16 . CASSPKVGGMSGELFF TGTGCCAGCAGCCCCAAGGTCGGCGGGATGTCCGGGGAGCTGTTTTTT
TRBJ2-7 TRBV5-5 . 16 . CASSSNSAGAGEEQYF TGTGCCAGCAGCAGCAACTCTGCAGGGGCAGGGGAAGAGCAGTACTTC
TRBJ2-4 TRBV4-2 . 18 TRBD1 CASSQDPRQGGILSIQYF TGTGCCAGCAGCCAAGATCCTCGACAGGGGGGGATTTTAAGCATTCAGTACTTC
TRBJ1-4 TRBV6-1 . 14 TRBD1 CASSPGQINEKLFF TGTGCCAGCAGCCCGGGACAGATAAATGAAAAACTGTTTTTT
TRBJ1-1 TRBV9 many 11 . CASSPGTEAFF TGTGCCAGCAGCCCAGGAACTGAAGCTTTCTTT
TRBJ2-7 TRBV24-1 few 13 . CATSTTGSYEQYF TGTGCCACCAGTACGACAGGTTCCTACGAGCAGTACTTC
TRBJ2-1 TRBV20-1 . 12 . CSAPRSYNEQFF TGCAGTGCTCCGCGATCCTACAATGAGCAGTTCTTC
TRBJ1-1 TRBV11-2 many 13 TRBD1 CASSLEGRGHAFF TGTGCCAGCAGCTTAGAAGGCAGGGGGCACGCTTTCTTT
TRBJ2-1 TRBV15 few 16 TRBD2 CATSRDLGLAEMEQFF TGTGCCACCAGCAGAGATTTAGGACTAGCTGAAATGGAGCAGTTCTTC
TRBJ1-2 TRBV9 . 14 . CASSVEGTIYGYTF TGTGCCAGCAGCGTAGAAGGCACTATCTATGGCTACACCTTC
TRBJ2-3 TRBV27 few 15 . CASSLHPRGTDTQYF TGTGCCAGCAGTTTACACCCGAGGGGCACAGATACGCAGTATTTT
TRBJ1-2 TRBV28 . 16 . CASRYSLVGDGYGYTF TGTGCCAGCAGATACTCCCTTGTAGGGGACGGCTATGGCTACACCTTC
TRBJ1-2 TRBV3-1 few 12 . CASSQDRRGYTF TGTGCCAGCAGCCAAGATAGGCGCGGCTACACCTTC
TRBJ2-2 TRBV7-6 . 14 . CASSLVYRTGELFF TGTGCCAGCAGCTTAGTTTATAGGACCGGGGAGCTGTTTTTT
TRBJ1-2 TRBV28 many 14 TRBD1 CASSSGQGTDGYTF TGTGCCAGCAGTTCCGGACAGGGGACGGACGGCTACACCTTC
TRBJ2-3 TRBV7-2 . 14 . CASSLQGITDTQYF TGTGCCAGCAGCTTACAGGGAATCACAGATACGCAGTATTTT
TRBJ2-3 TRBV7-8 few 16 TRBD2 CASSLLASGRSDTQYF TGTGCCAGCAGCTTATTGGCTAGCGGGAGATCAGATACGCAGTATTTT
TRBJ1-1 TRBV18 few 15 . CASSPLGGVRTEAFF TGTGCCAGCTCACCCCTCGGAGGGGTGAGGACTGAAGCTTTCTTT
TRBJ1-2 TRBV27 many 13 TRBD1 CASSRDRVYGYTF TGTGCCAGCAGCAGGGACAGAGTTTATGGCTACACCTTC
TRBJ1-2 TRBV6-5 . 12 . CASLDISHGYTF TGTGCCAGCTTAGACATTTCGCATGGCTACACCTTC
TRBJ2-7 TRBV6-1 . 15 TRBD2 CASRPGTSGSYEQYF TGTGCCAGCAGGCCAGGGACTAGCGGGAGCTACGAGCAGTACTTC
TRBJ2-1 TRBV7-9 . 12 . CASSLGSLWQFF TGTGCCAGCAGCTTAGGGTCGCTCTGGCAGTTCTTC
TRBJ1-2 TRBV4-1 few 15 . CASSQTGPPGDGYTF TGCGCCAGCAGCCAGACGGGTCCGCCCGGAGACGGCTACACCTTC
TRBJ2-2 TRBV7-2 few 16 TRBD1 CANTRTGGLNTGELFF TGTGCCAATACCCGGACAGGGGGCCTTAACACCGGGGAGCTGTTTTTT
TRBJ2-5 TRBV12-3/TRBV12-4 many 12 . CASSFNRETQYF TGTGCCAGCAGTTTTAACCGAGAGACCCAGTACTTC
TRBJ2-3 TRBV18 . 19 TRBD2 CASSPRELAENPSTDTQYF TGTGCCAGCTCACCAAGGGAGCTAGCGGAGAACCCTAGCACAGATACGCAGTATTTT